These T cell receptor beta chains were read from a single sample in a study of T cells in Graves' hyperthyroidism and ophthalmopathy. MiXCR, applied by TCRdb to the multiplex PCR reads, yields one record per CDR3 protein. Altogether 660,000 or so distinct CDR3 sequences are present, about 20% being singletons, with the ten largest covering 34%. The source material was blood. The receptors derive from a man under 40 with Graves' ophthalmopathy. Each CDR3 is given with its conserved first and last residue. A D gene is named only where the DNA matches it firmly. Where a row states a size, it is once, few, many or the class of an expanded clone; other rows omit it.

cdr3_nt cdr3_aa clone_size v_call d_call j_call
TGCAGTGCCAAGGGTGCGGGAGCGGGAGATACGCAGTATTTT CSAKGAGAGDTQYF few TRBV20-1 TRBD2 TRBJ2-3
TGTGCCAGCAGTAAAGGACTCATCTACGAGCAGTACTTC CASSKGLIYEQYF many TRBV11-2 . TRBJ2-7
TGTGCCAGCTCAACAGCCCAGAGCTCCTACAATGAGCAGTTCTTC CASSTAQSSYNEQFF few TRBV18 . TRBJ2-1
TGTGCCAGCAGTTTATGGGACTACTACAATGAGCAGTTCTTC CASSLWDYYNEQFF . TRBV12-3/TRBV12-4 TRBD2 TRBJ2-1
TGTGCGTGTCTCGGACTAGCGAGAATTACCACCGGGGAGCTGTTTTTT CACLGLARITTGELFF many TRBV30 TRBD2 TRBJ2-2
TGTGCCAGCAGCTTACTGTGGGGGGGCAATCAGCCCCAGCATTTT CASSLLWGGNQPQHF . TRBV7-2 . TRBJ1-5
TGTGCCAGCAGCGTAGCCTCAGGAGGGGTTAGCGGGAGGGGCAACACCGGGGAGCTGTTTTTT CASSVASGGVSGRGNTGELFF . TRBV9 TRBD2 TRBJ2-2
TGTGCCAGCTCAGGGCGGGCATCCTACAATGAGCAGTTCTTC CASSGRASYNEQFF many TRBV18 . TRBJ2-1
TGCAGCGTTGTGAGTAGTAATGAGCAGTTCTTC CSVVSSNEQFF few TRBV29-1 . TRBJ2-1
TGTGCCAGTAGTATAGACCCGGGACTCTCCCACAATGAGCAGTTCTTC CASSIDPGLSHNEQFF . TRBV19 . TRBJ2-1
TGCAGCGTTGGAGGGGGGGCTAACACCGGGGAGCTGTTTTTT CSVGGGANTGELFF few TRBV29-1 . TRBJ2-2
TGTGCCTGGAGTGTATTATTGGGGCGGAACACTGAAGCTTTCTTT CAWSVLLGRNTEAFF many TRBV30 . TRBJ1-1
TGTGCCAGCAGTGAAATTTTGGCGGACAGCTATGGCTACACCTTC CASSEILADSYGYTF . TRBV25-1 . TRBJ1-2
TGTGCCAGCAGCGGGGACACCTACTCCTACGAGCAGTACTTC CASSGDTYSYEQYF many TRBV7-9 . TRBJ2-7
TGCGCCAGCAGCTGGGACAGGGTGGTCGGGGAGCTGTTTTTT CASSWDRVVGELFF few TRBV5-1 TRBD1 TRBJ2-2
TGTGCCAGCAGTTACTCGAACGGGGGGGCCTCCTACAATGAGCAGTTCTTC CASSYSNGGASYNEQFF . TRBV6-2/TRBV6-3 TRBD2 TRBJ2-1
TGCAGTGCCACAATCTCCGGGACAGGGAGTCAGCCCCAGCATTTT CSATISGTGSQPQHF . TRBV20-1 TRBD1 TRBJ1-5
TGTGCCAGCTTGGGGGGGGTGGGGTTGGCCACTGAAGCTTCCTTT CASLGGVGLATEASF . TRBV28 . TRBJ1-1
TGTGCCAGCAGTTTGGGTCAGGGGAGGGATGAGCAGTTCTTC CASSLGQGRDEQFF many TRBV28 . TRBJ2-1
TGTGCCAGCAGCCCTGGGGCGGGGAGGGGGACCCAGTACTTC CASSPGAGRGTQYF . TRBV5-5 TRBD2 TRBJ2-5
TGTGCCAGCAGCTTAGTGGGCGGGAGCACCGGGGAGCTGTTTTTT CASSLVGGSTGELFF few TRBV7-2 TRBD2 TRBJ2-2
TGTGCCATACAAAATCAGCCCCAGCATTTT CAIQNQPQHF few TRBV10-3 . TRBJ1-5
TGCAGTGCTAGAGATCTTGGACGGCCCTACGAGCAGTACTTC CSARDLGRPYEQYF few TRBV20-1 . TRBJ2-7
TGCAGTGCGCCGGACAGCTGGGGCAATCAGCCCCAGCATTTT CSAPDSWGNQPQHF many TRBV20-1 . TRBJ1-5